This T cell receptor beta chain appears in the sequencing data of a study of cytomegalovirus exposure and HLA in healthy donors. This clone has just a few counts. This CDR3 spans 12 amino acids. V was shortened by 7 bases and J by 2 bases, with 10 bases between the two germline ends. Germline CDR1 reads SQVTM; CDR2 reads ANQGSEA. Sequenced by immunoSEQ multiplex PCR; TCRdb stores in-frame clones only, minus some. The sample lists roughly 250,000 clones; around 87% were seen once. The donors were part of the validation cohort, which consisted of 120 subjects and was separate from the first cohort of hundreds of subjects.

The rearrangement uses TRBV29-1 and TRBJ2-3, with a tentative D call TRBD1 (6 bases). The sequence was collected from a man between 18 and 35 years old in good health and CMV-seronegative. The sample was PBMCs. In nucleotides, the CDR3 is TGCAGCGGAGGGGACAACACAGATACGCAGTATTTT. This codes for CSGGDNTDTQYF.